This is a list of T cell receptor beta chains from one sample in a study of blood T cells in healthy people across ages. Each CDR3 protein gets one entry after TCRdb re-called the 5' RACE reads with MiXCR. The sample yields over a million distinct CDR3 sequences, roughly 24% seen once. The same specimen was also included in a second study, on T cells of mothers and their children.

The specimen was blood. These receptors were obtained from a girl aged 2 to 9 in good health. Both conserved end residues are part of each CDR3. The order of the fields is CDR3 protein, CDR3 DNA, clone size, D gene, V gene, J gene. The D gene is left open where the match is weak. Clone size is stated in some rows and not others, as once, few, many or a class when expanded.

cdr3_aa: CASRKGPGEDTQYF
cdr3_nt: TGCGCCAGCAGGAAGGGGCCAGGGGAAGATACGCAGTATTTT
clone_size: -
d_call: -
v_call: TRBV5-1
j_call: TRBJ2-3

cdr3_aa: CSAKLAGVRDTQYF
cdr3_nt: TGCAGTGCCAAACTAGCGGGGGTGAGAGATACGCAGTATTTT
clone_size: few
d_call: TRBD2
v_call: TRBV20-1
j_call: TRBJ2-3

cdr3_aa: CSAAGTGHLGSYTF
cdr3_nt: TGCAGTGCTGCCGGGACAGGGCACCTTGGGAGCTACACCTTC
clone_size: -
d_call: TRBD1
v_call: TRBV20-1
j_call: TRBJ1-2

cdr3_aa: CASSLGAGYNSPLHF
cdr3_nt: TGTGCCAGCAGCTTAGGGGCCGGGTACAATTCACCCCTCCACTTT
clone_size: -
d_call: -
v_call: TRBV7-2
j_call: TRBJ1-6

cdr3_aa: CASSLQGGIYEQYF
cdr3_nt: TGCGCCAGCAGTTTACAGGGGGGAATCTACGAGCAGTACTTC
clone_size: few
d_call: TRBD1
v_call: TRBV5-1
j_call: TRBJ2-7

cdr3_aa: CASSLAGASPYEQYF
cdr3_nt: TGTGCCAGCAGTTTAGCGGGGGCGTCCCCCTACGAGCAGTACTTC
clone_size: few
d_call: TRBD2
v_call: TRBV7-3
j_call: TRBJ2-7

cdr3_aa: CASSRSAGEKLFF
cdr3_nt: TGTGCCAGCAGTCGCTCCGCGGGCGAAAAACTGTTTTTT
clone_size: few
d_call: -
v_call: TRBV12-3/TRBV12-4
j_call: TRBJ1-4

cdr3_aa: CATRPGQGENIQYF
cdr3_nt: TGTGCCACCAGACCGGGACAGGGAGAAAACATTCAGTACTTC
clone_size: -
d_call: TRBD1
v_call: TRBV15
j_call: TRBJ2-4

cdr3_aa: CSVGDSSEKLFF
cdr3_nt: TGCAGCGTTGGGGACAGCTCTGAAAAACTGTTTTTT
clone_size: -
d_call: TRBD1
v_call: TRBV29-1
j_call: TRBJ1-4

cdr3_aa: CASSYVPRLSLYGYTF
cdr3_nt: TGTGCCAGCAGTTACGTACCGAGACTCTCTCTCTATGGCTACACCTTC
clone_size: -
d_call: -
v_call: TRBV6-2/TRBV6-3
j_call: TRBJ1-2

cdr3_aa: CSVGSLLIYGYTF
cdr3_nt: TGCAGCGTTGGGTCTTTATTGATCTATGGCTACACCTTC
clone_size: -
d_call: -
v_call: TRBV29-1
j_call: TRBJ1-2

cdr3_aa: CASRPPGFRNQPQHF
cdr3_nt: TGTGCCAGCAGACCTCCAGGGTTCCGCAATCAGCCCCAGCATTTT
clone_size: once
d_call: -
v_call: TRBV7-9
j_call: TRBJ1-5

cdr3_aa: CASSFVGDRVDSPLHF
cdr3_nt: TGTGCCAGCAGTTTTGTCGGGGACAGGGTGGATTCACCCCTCCACTTT
clone_size: few
d_call: TRBD1
v_call: TRBV12-3/TRBV12-4
j_call: TRBJ1-6

cdr3_aa: CASSSTNGNTIYF
cdr3_nt: TGTGCCAGCAGTTCTACCAATGGAAACACCATATATTTT
clone_size: -
d_call: -
v_call: TRBV6-6
j_call: TRBJ1-3

cdr3_aa: CSALGRGRGETQYF
cdr3_nt: TGCAGTGCTCTGGGGAGGGGCAGGGGGGAGACCCAGTACTTC
clone_size: few
d_call: -
v_call: TRBV20-1
j_call: TRBJ2-5

cdr3_aa: CASSPHRHSDPAQYF
cdr3_nt: TGCGCCAGCAGCCCCCATCGACACAGCGATCCGGCCCAGTACTTC
clone_size: -
d_call: -
v_call: TRBV4-3
j_call: TRBJ2-5

cdr3_aa: CASSLARTGGETQYF
cdr3_nt: TGTGCCAGCAGCTTGGCCAGGACAGGGGGCGAGACCCAGTACTTC
clone_size: few
d_call: TRBD1
v_call: TRBV5-4
j_call: TRBJ2-5

cdr3_aa: CASSHEGGGTQYF
cdr3_nt: TGTGCCAGCAGCCACGAAGGCGGGGGGACCCAGTACTTC
clone_size: -
d_call: TRBD2
v_call: TRBV3-1
j_call: TRBJ2-5

cdr3_aa: CASSVGGYGGNEQFF
cdr3_nt: TGTGCCAGCAGCGTAGGGGGGTATGGGGGAAATGAGCAGTTCTTC
clone_size: -
d_call: -
v_call: TRBV9
j_call: TRBJ2-1

cdr3_aa: CASGLVPAGFNLWGYTF
cdr3_nt: TGTGCTAGTGGTTTGGTACCGGCAGGCTTTAACCTTTGGGGCTACACCTTC
clone_size: -
d_call: -
v_call: TRBV12-5
j_call: TRBJ1-2

cdr3_aa: CASSSTGDHQSYEQYF
cdr3_nt: TGCGCCAGCAGCTCGACAGGAGATCATCAGTCCTACGAGCAGTACTTC
clone_size: -
d_call: -
v_call: TRBV5-1
j_call: TRBJ2-7

cdr3_aa: CASRRTGYGYTF
cdr3_nt: TGTGCCAGCAGGAGGACGGGGTATGGCTACACCTTC
clone_size: few
d_call: -
v_call: TRBV28
j_call: TRBJ1-2

cdr3_aa: CSAKLAGGENTEAFF
cdr3_nt: TGCAGTGCTAAATTAGCAGGGGGTGAAAACACTGAAGCTTTCTTT
clone_size: -
d_call: TRBD1
v_call: TRBV20-1
j_call: TRBJ1-1

cdr3_aa: CASSVGVSADGLFF
cdr3_nt: TGTGCCAGCAGCGTAGGTGTGTCAGCCGACGGGCTGTTTTTT
clone_size: -
d_call: -
v_call: TRBV9
j_call: TRBJ1-4

cdr3_aa: CASSSSPSGANVLTF
cdr3_nt: TGTGCCAGCAGTTCTTCACCCTCTGGGGCCAACGTCCTGACTTTC
clone_size: many
d_call: -
v_call: TRBV27
j_call: TRBJ2-6

cdr3_aa: CSVEEGGARETQYF
cdr3_nt: TGCAGCGTTGAGGAGGGGGGGGCGCGTGAGACCCAGTACTTC
clone_size: -
d_call: -
v_call: TRBV29-1
j_call: TRBJ2-5

cdr3_aa: CAEGGVSGAEAFF
cdr3_nt: TGTGCCGAAGGAGGGGTATCCGGCGCTGAAGCTTTCTTT
clone_size: -
d_call: -
v_call: TRBV11-2
j_call: TRBJ1-1

cdr3_aa: CSASSGAINTEAFF
cdr3_nt: TGCAGTGCTAGTTCGGGAGCAATCAACACTGAAGCTTTCTTT
clone_size: -
d_call: -
v_call: TRBV20-1
j_call: TRBJ1-1

cdr3_aa: CSAILTGSYTDTQYF
cdr3_nt: TGCAGCGCAATCTTAACAGGTTCTTACACAGATACGCAGTATTTT
clone_size: -
d_call: -
v_call: TRBV29-1
j_call: TRBJ2-3

cdr3_aa: CASSLGPQVRGYTF
cdr3_nt: TGTGCCAGCAGCTTAGGTCCCCAGGTGCGTGGCTACACCTTC
clone_size: few
d_call: -
v_call: TRBV7-2
j_call: TRBJ1-2

cdr3_aa: CASSSTWTVGNTEAFF
cdr3_nt: TGTGCCAGCAGTTCAACTTGGACAGTGGGAAACACTGAAGCTTTCTTT
clone_size: few
d_call: -
v_call: TRBV28
j_call: TRBJ1-1

cdr3_aa: CSDKVAEMEGYTF
cdr3_nt: TGCAGCGATAAGGTGGCAGAGATGGAGGGCTACACCTTC
clone_size: -
d_call: -
v_call: TRBV29-1
j_call: TRBJ1-2

cdr3_aa: CASSVETSGSEFF
cdr3_nt: TGTGCCAGCAGCGTTGAGACGAGCGGGAGTGAGTTCTTC
clone_size: -
d_call: TRBD2
v_call: TRBV6-5
j_call: TRBJ2-1

cdr3_aa: CSAPPTGTDTIYEQYF
cdr3_nt: TGCAGTGCTCCCCCCACCGGGACAGACACAATCTACGAGCAGTACTTC
clone_size: -
d_call: TRBD1
v_call: TRBV20-1
j_call: TRBJ2-7

cdr3_aa: CASSLVGGELFF
cdr3_nt: TGCGCCAGCAGCTTGGTTGGCGGGGAGCTGTTTTTT
clone_size: -
d_call: -
v_call: TRBV5-1
j_call: TRBJ2-2

cdr3_aa: CASSLEVPHHEQFF
cdr3_nt: TGTGCCAGCAGCTTAGAGGTCCCCCACCATGAGCAGTTCTTC
clone_size: -
d_call: -
v_call: TRBV7-2
j_call: TRBJ2-1

cdr3_aa: CASSARVRVQETQYF
cdr3_nt: TGTGCCAGCTCAGCCAGAGTCAGAGTCCAAGAGACCCAGTACTTC
clone_size: few
d_call: -
v_call: TRBV6-2/TRBV6-3
j_call: TRBJ2-5

cdr3_aa: CASSLGVRDRAAINYEQYF
cdr3_nt: TGCGCCAGCAGCTTAGGGGTAAGAGACAGGGCCGCGATCAACTACGAGCAGTACTTC
clone_size: -
d_call: TRBD1
v_call: TRBV5-1
j_call: TRBJ2-7

cdr3_aa: CSETGTALGTDTQYF
cdr3_nt: TGCAGCGAAACCGGGACAGCCCTTGGCACAGATACGCAGTATTTT
clone_size: -
d_call: TRBD1
v_call: TRBV29-1
j_call: TRBJ2-3

cdr3_aa: CSVDAGGRGHEQYF
cdr3_nt: TGCAGCGTTGATGCGGGTGGAAGAGGGCACGAGCAGTACTTC
clone_size: few
d_call: -
v_call: TRBV29-1
j_call: TRBJ2-7

cdr3_aa: CASSLYWTRYRTDTQYF
cdr3_nt: TGTGCCAGCAGTTTATACTGGACACGATACCGCACAGATACGCAGTATTTT
clone_size: few
d_call: -
v_call: TRBV27
j_call: TRBJ2-3

cdr3_aa: CASSTHRDYAKETQYF
cdr3_nt: TGCGCCAGCAGCACCCACCGGGACTACGCAAAAGAGACCCAGTACTTC
clone_size: -
d_call: TRBD2
v_call: TRBV4-1
j_call: TRBJ2-5

cdr3_aa: CASSPGVWGGYTF
cdr3_nt: TGTGCCAGCAGCCCCGGGGTGTGGGGCGGCTACACCTTC
clone_size: -
d_call: -
v_call: TRBV12-3/TRBV12-4
j_call: TRBJ1-2